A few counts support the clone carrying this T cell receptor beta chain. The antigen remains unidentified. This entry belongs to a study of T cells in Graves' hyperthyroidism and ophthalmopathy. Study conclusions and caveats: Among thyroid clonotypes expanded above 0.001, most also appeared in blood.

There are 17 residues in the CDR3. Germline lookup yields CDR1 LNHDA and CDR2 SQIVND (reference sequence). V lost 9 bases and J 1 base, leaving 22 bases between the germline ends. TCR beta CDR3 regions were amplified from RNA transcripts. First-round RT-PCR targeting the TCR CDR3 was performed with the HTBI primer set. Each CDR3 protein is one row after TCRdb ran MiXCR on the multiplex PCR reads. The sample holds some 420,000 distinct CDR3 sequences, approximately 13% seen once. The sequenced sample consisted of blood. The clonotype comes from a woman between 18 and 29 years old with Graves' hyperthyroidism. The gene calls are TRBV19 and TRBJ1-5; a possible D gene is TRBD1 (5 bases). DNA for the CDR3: TGTGCCAGCAGAAACAGACAGAAACTCTTAAGCAATCAGCCCCAGCATTTT. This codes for CASRNRQKLLSNQPQHF.